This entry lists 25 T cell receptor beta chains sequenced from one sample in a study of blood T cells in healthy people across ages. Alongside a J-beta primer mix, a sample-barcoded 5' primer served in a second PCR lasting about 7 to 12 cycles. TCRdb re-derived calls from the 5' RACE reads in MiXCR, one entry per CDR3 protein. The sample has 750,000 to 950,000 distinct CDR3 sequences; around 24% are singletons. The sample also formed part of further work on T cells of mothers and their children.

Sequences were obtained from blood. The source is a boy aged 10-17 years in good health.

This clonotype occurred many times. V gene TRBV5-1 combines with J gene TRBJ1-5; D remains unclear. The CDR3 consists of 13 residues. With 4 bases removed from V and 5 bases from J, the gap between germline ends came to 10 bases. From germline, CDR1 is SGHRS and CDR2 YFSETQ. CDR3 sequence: CASSPTTDQPQHF. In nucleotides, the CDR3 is TGCGCCAGCAGCCCGACAACTGATCAGCCCCAGCATTTT. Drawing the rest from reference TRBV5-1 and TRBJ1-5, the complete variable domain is KAGVTQTPRYLIKTRGQQVTLSCSPISGHRSVSWYQQTPGQGLQFLFEYFSETQRNKGNFPGRFSGRQFSNSRSEMNVSTLELGDSALYLCASSPTTDQPQHFGDGTRLSIL.

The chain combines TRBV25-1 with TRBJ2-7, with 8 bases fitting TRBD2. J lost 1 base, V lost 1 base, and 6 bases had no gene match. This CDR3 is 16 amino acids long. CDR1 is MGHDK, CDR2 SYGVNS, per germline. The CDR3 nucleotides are TGTGCCAGCAGTGAATTCAGCGGGGGAGTTTCCTACGAGCAGTACTTC. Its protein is CASSEFSGGVSYEQYF.

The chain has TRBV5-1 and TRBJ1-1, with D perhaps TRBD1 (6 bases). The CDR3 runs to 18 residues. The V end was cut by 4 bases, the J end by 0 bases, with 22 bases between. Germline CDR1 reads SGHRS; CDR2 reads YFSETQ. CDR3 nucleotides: TGCGCCAGCAGCCAACCGAGAGGGGGGGGCACCTTGAACACTGAAGCTTTCTTT. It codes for CASSQPRGGGTLNTEAFF.

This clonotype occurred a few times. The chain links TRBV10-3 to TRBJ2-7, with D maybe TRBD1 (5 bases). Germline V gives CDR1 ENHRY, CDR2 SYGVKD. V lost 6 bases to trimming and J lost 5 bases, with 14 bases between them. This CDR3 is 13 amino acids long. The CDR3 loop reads CAISAGQGDEQYF. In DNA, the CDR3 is TGTGCCATCAGCGCCGGGCAGGGTGACGAGCAGTACTTC.

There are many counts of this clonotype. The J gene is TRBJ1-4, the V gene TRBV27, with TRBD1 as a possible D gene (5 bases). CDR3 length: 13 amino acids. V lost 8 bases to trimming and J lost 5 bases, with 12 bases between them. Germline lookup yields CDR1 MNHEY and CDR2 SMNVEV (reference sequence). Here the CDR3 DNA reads TGTGCCAGCGCCCTTCGACAGAATGAAAAACTGTTTTTT. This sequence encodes CASALRQNEKLFF.

This CDR3 is CASRDGWGGDYGYTF. The CDR3, as DNA: TGTGCCAGCAGGGACGGGTGGGGAGGCGACTATGGCTACACCTTC. The genes are TRBV6-1 and TRBJ1-2; D unresolved. The CDR3 length is 15 residues. The V end lost 6 bases, the J end lost 3 bases, and 17 bases lay between the germline ends. Per germline, CDR1 MNHNS and CDR2 SASEGT.

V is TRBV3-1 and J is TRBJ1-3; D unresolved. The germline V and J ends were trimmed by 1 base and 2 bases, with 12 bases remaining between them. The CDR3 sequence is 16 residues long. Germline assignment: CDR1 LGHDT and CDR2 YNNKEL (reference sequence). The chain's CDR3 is CASSQGSPRAGNTIYF. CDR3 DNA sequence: TGTGCCAGCAGCCAAGGATCCCCCCGGGCTGGAAACACCATATATTTT.

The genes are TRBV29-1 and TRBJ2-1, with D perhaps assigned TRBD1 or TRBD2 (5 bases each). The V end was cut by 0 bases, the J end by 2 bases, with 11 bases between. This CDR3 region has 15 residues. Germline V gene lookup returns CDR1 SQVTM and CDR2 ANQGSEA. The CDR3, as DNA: TGCAGCGTTGAAGATCGGGGCCAGACCTACAATGAGCAGTTCTTC. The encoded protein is CSVEDRGQTYNEQFF.

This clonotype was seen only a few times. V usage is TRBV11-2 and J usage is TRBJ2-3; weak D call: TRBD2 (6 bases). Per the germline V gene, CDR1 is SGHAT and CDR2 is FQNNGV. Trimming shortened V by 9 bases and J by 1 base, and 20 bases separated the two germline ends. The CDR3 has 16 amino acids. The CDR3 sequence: CASGPGGAWGTDTQYF. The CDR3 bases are TGTGCCAGTGGCCCCGGGGGTGCCTGGGGCACAGATACGCAGTATTTT.

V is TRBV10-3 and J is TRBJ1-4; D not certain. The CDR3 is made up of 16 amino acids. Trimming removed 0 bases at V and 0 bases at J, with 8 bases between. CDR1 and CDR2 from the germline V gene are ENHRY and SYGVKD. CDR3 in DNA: TGTGCCATCAGTGAGTCGAATGGGGCAACTAATGAAAAACTGTTTTTT. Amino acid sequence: CAISESNGATNEKLFF.

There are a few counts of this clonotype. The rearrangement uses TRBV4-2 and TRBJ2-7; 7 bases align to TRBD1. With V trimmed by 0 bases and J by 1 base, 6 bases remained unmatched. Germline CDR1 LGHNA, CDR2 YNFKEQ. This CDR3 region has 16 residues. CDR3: CASSQDWSRGSYEQYF. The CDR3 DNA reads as TGTGCCAGCAGCCAAGATTGGAGCAGGGGGTCCTACGAGCAGTACTTC.

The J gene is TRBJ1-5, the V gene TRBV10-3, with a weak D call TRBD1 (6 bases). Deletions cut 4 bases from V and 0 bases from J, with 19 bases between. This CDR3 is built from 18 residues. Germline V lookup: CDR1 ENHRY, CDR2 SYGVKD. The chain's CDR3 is CAISGGAAETSSNQPQHF. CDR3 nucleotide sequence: TGTGCCATCAGTGGGGGGGCGGCAGAAACTTCTAGCAATCAGCCCCAGCATTTT.

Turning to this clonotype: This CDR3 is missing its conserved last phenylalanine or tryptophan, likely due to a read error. CDR3 sequence reads: CSGQSGEFTEAFS. DNA for the CDR3: TGCAGCGGGCAATCAGGGGAGTTCACTGAAGCTTTCTCT. V and J are TRBV29-1 and TRBJ1-1; perhaps TRBD1 as D (6 bases). This CDR3 region has 13 residues. Deletions cut 7 bases from V and 4 bases from J, with 16 bases between. Germline V gene data show CDR1 as SQVTM and CDR2 as ANQGSEA.

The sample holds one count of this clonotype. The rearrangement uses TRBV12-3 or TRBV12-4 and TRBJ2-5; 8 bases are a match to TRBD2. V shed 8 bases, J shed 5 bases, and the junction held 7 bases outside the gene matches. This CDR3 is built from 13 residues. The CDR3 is CASQERGRETQYF. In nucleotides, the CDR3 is TGTGCCAGCCAGGAGCGGGGGCGGGAGACCCAGTACTTC.

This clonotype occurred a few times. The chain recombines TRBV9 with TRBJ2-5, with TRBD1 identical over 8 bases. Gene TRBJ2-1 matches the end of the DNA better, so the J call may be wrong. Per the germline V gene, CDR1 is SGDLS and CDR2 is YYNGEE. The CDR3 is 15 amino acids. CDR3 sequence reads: CASSGSRQGLNEQFF. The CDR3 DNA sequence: TGTGCCAGCAGCGGGAGTAGACAGGGGTTGAATGAGCAGTTCTTC.

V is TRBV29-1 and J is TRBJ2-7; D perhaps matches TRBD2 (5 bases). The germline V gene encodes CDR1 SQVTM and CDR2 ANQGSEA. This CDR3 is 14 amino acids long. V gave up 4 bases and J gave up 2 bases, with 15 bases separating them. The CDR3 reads CSVVRGINTYEQYF. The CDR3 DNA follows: TGCAGCGTTGTACGGGGTATCAATACCTACGAGCAGTACTTC.

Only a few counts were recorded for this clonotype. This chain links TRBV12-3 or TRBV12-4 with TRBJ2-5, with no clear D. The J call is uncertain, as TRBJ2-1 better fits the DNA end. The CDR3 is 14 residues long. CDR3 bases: TGTGCCAGCAGTTTAAACTGGGAAAGGTATGAGCAGTTCTTC. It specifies CASSLNWERYEQFF.

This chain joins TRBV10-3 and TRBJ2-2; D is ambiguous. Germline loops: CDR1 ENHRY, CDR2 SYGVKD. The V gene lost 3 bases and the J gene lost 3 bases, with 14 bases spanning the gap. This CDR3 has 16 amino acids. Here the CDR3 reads CAISDNLALYTGELFF. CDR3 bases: TGTGCCATCAGTGACAATTTGGCACTCTACACCGGGGAGCTGTTTTTT.

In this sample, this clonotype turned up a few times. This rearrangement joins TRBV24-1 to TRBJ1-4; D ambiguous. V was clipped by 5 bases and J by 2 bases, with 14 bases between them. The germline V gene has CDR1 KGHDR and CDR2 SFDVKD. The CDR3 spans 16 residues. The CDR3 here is CATSVIERFTNEKLFF. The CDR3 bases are TGTGCCACCAGTGTAATTGAGAGATTCACTAATGAAAAACTGTTTTTT.

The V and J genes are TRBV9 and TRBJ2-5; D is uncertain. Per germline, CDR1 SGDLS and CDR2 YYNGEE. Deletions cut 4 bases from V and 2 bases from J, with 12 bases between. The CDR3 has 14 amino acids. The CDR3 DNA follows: TGTGCCAGCAGCCCCAGTCAAGTTCAAGAGACCCAGTACTTC. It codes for CASSPSQVQETQYF. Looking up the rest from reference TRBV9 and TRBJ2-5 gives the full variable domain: DSGVTQTPKHLITATGQRVTLRCSPRSGDLSVYWYQQSLDQGLQFLIQYYNGEERAKGNILERFSAQQFPDLHSELNLSSLELGDSALYFCASSPSQVQETQYFGPGTRLLVL.

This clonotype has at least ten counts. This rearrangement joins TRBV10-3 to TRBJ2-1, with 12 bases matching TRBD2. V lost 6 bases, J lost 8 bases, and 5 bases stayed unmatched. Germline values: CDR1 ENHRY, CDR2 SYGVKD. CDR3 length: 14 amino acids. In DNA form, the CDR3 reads TGTGCCATCAGCCTCCGGACTAGCGGGGATGAGCAGTTCTTC. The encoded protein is CAISLRTSGDEQFF.

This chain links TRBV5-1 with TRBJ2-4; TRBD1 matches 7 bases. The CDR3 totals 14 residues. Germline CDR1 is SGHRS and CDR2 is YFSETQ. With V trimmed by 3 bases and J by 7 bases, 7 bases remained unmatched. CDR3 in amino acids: CASSSPTGDNIQYF. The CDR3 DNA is TGCGCCAGCAGCTCACCAACAGGGGACAACATTCAGTACTTC.

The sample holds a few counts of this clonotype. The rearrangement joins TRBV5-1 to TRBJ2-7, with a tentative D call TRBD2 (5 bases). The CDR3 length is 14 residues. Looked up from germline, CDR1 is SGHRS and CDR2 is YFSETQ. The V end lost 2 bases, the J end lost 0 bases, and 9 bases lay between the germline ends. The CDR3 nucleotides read TGCGCCAGCAGCTTCTCCGGGGTCTCCTACGAGCAGTACTTC. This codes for CASSFSGVSYEQYF.

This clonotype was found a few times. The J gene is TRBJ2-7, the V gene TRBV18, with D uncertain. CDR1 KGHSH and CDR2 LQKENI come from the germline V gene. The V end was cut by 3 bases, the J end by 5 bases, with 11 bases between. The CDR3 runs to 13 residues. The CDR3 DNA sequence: TGTGCCAGCTCACCCTCCCCAGCTAACGAGCAGTACTTC. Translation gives CASSPSPANEQYF.

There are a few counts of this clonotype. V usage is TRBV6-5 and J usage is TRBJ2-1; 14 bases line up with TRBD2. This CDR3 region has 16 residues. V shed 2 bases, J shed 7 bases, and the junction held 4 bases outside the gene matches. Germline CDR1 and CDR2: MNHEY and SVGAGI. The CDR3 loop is CASSYEGLAGVNEQFF. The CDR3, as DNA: TGTGCCAGCAGTTACGAGGGACTAGCGGGGGTGAATGAGCAGTTCTTC.